These 14 T cell receptor beta chains were all obtained from the same sample, sequenced in a study of blood T cell repertoires in COVID-19. Profiled with immunoSEQ multiplex PCR; TCRdb holds only in-frame clones, not every one. The sample holds 84,000 or so clones; roughly 80% are singletons and the top ten take roughly 16%. The sequencing sample was made of peripheral blood. These receptors all come from a woman aged 80 or older with acute or convalescent COVID-19.

The chain carries TRBV10-1 and TRBJ1-5; 8 bases line up with TRBD1. This CDR3 has 12 amino acids. Germline CDR1 and CDR2: WNHNN and SYGVQD (reference sequence). The J segment lost 4 bases and the V segment lost 8 bases, leaving 1 base of the junction unmatched. The CDR3, as DNA: TGCGCCAGCGGACAGGGAAATCAGCCCCAGCATTTT. This gives the protein CASGQGNQPQHF.

This sequence joins TRBV27 and TRBJ1-5, with TRBD1 matching over 10 bases. Per the germline V gene, CDR1 is MNHEY and CDR2 is SMNVEV (reference sequence). Trimming at V came to 6 bases and at J to 4 bases, leaving 6 bases not matched to a gene. The CDR3 contains 15 residues. CDR3 sequence (DNA): TGTGCCAGCAGACCGACAGGGGGCGGTAATCAGCCCCAGCATTTT. This sequence encodes CASRPTGGGNQPQHF.

The chain links TRBV7-9 to TRBJ1-1, with a tentative D call TRBD1 (5 bases). Germline loops: CDR1 SEHNR, CDR2 FQNEAQ (reference sequence). V was trimmed by 5 bases and J by 0 bases, leaving 10 bases between them. The CDR3 runs 14 residues. CDR3 protein: CASSLGGLNTEAFF. The CDR3 nucleotides read TGTGCCAGCAGCCTCGGGGGGTTGAACACTGAAGCTTTCTTT.

V is TRBV5-6 and J is TRBJ1-6; 9 positions match TRBD1. The junction had 5 bases not matched to a gene; V was cut back by 7 bases and J by 9 bases. Germline CDR1 reads SGHDT; CDR2 reads YYEEEE. This CDR3 has 13 amino acids. CDR3 residues: CASSDRGISPLHF. The CDR3 bases are TGTGCCAGCTCGGACAGGGGTATTTCACCCCTCCACTTT.

This chain connects TRBV9 to TRBJ2-5; 8 positions agree with TRBD2. CDR3 length: 15 residues. Germline V gene sequence: CDR1 SGDLS, CDR2 YYNGEE. V lost 4 bases and J lost 1; bases outside the gene matches: 6. The CDR3 spells CASSFRTSTQETQYF. In nucleotides, the CDR3 is TGTGCCAGCAGCTTCCGGACTAGCACCCAAGAGACCCAGTACTTC.

In this sample, this clone turned up once. The chain links TRBV6-5 to TRBJ1-3; 8 positions agree with TRBD1. The germline gives CDR1 MNHEY, CDR2 SVGAGI. V was pared by 6 bases and J by 2 bases, with 6 bases of the junction left unmatched. The CDR3 runs 15 residues. This CDR3 reads CASSTDRATGNTIYF. Written as DNA, the CDR3 is TGTGCCAGCAGCACGGACAGGGCGACTGGAAACACCATATATTTT.

This clone is labeled as medium-sized (0.01 to 0.1%). J is TRBJ1-2 and V is TRBV6-6; 7 bases align to TRBD1. Germline lookup yields CDR1 MNHNY and CDR2 SVGAGI (reference sequence). This CDR3 is 14 amino acids long. The ends lost 5 bases at V and 8 bases at J; junction bases unmatched: 11. The CDR3 protein is CASSRGKGAEGYTF. In DNA, the CDR3 is TGTGCCAGCAGTCGAGGGAAGGGGGCGGAAGGCTACACCTTC.

This chain joins TRBV11-3 and TRBJ1-3; possibly TRBD1 for D (5 bases). The CDR3 spans 15 residues. V was cut by 2 bases and J by 2 bases, with 10 bases left in between. Looked up from germline, CDR1 is SGHNT and CDR2 is YENEEA. CDR3 sequence (DNA): TGTGCCAGCAGCTTATTTCCAGGGACTGGAAACACCATATATTTT. It specifies CASSLFPGTGNTIYF.

V and J are TRBV12-3 or TRBV12-4 and TRBJ2-7, with 8 bases lining up with TRBD1. J lost 5 bases, V lost 6 bases, and 6 bases had no gene match. The CDR3 contains 13 residues. CDR3 nucleotide sequence: TGTGCCAGCAGGATCGCAGGGGGCCACGAGCAGTACTTC. The encoded protein is CASRIAGGHEQYF.

Of note for this clone: The sample contains more than one DNA sequence encoding this CDR3. The chain carries TRBV2 and TRBJ1-2, with unresolved D. The CDR3 has 13 amino acids. CDR1 and CDR2 from the germline V gene are SNHLY and FYNNEI. This chain's CDR3 is CASRRPRNYGYTF. DNA for the CDR3: TGTGCTAGCCGGCGGCCGAGGAACTATGGCTACACCTTC.

The V call is TRBV7-3, the J call TRBJ2-3; 8 bases match TRBD2. The trim removed 7 bases at V and 4 bases at J, leaving 7 bases unmatched. The CDR3 has 14 residues. CDR1 SGHTA and CDR2 FQGTGA come from the germline V gene. CDR3 residues: CASKSGGTADTQYF. The DNA of the CDR3 is TGTGCCAGCAAAAGCGGGGGCACCGCAGATACGCAGTATTTT.

A single count supports this clone. The DNA for the CDR3 is TGTGCCACCAGTGATGGGCTGGGGCTCCAAGAGACCCAGTACTTC. Its translation is CATSDGLGLQETQYF. The chain joins TRBV24-1 to TRBJ2-5; D perhaps matches TRBD1 (5 bases). The V end lost 3 bases, the J end lost 1 base, and 11 bases lay between the germline ends. From germline, CDR1 is KGHDR and CDR2 SFDVKD. The CDR3 is 15 amino acids.

The V call is TRBV30, the J call TRBJ2-7, with 8 bases matching TRBD1. CDR1 is GTSNPN and CDR2 is SVGIG in the germline V gene (reference sequence). The CDR3 has 13 amino acids. V lost 3 bases, J lost 6 bases, and 7 bases stayed unmatched. CDR3 residues: CAWRRTGKGEQYF. The DNA for the CDR3 is TGTGCCTGGAGGCGGACAGGGAAGGGCGAGCAGTACTTC. The variable domain in full, completed from reference TRBV30 and TRBJ2-7, reads SQTIHQWPATLVQPVGSPLSLECTVEGTSNPNLYWYRQAAGRGLQLLFYSVGIGQISSEVPQNLSASRPQDRQFILSSKKLLLSDSGFYLCAWRRTGKGEQYFGPGTRLTVT.

CDR3 sequence reads: CASSSPRGGHDEQYF. CDR3 in DNA: TGTGCCAGCTCCTCCCCTCGGGGGGGGCACGACGAGCAGTACTTC. This chain connects TRBV18 to TRBJ2-7, with 8 bases matching TRBD2. This CDR3 contains 15 residues. J lost 5 bases, V lost 6 bases, and 12 bases had no gene match. Germline CDR1 is KGHSH and CDR2 is LQKENI.